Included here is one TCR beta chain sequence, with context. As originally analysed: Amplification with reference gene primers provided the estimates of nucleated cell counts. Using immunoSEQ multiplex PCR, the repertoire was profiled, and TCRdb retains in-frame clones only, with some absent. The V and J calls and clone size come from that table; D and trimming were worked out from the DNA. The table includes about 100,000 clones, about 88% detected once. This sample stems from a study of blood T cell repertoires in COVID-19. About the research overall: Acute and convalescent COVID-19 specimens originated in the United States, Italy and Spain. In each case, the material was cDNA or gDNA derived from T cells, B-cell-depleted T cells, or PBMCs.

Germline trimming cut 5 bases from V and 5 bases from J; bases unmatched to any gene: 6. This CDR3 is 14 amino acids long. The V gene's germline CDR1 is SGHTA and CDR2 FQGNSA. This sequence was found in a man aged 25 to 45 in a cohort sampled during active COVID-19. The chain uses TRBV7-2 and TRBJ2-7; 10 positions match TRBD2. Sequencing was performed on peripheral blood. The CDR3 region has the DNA TGTGCCAGCAGCCCCGGGACTAGCGCGGACGAGCAGTACTTC. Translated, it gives CASSPGTSADEQYF.